One and the same sample provided the 25 T cell receptor beta chains below, sequenced in a study of blood T cell repertoires in COVID-19. TCRdb's copy holds only in-frame clones and misses some; the assay was immunoSEQ multiplex PCR. The sample shows fewer than 55,000 clones, 81% of them seen only once. Sequencing used peripheral blood. The receptors come from a woman older than 75 with COVID-19, enrolled during active disease.

V gene TRBV4-1 combines with J gene TRBJ2-3, with 9 nucleotides matching TRBD2. This CDR3 has 18 amino acids. V gave up 5 bases and J gave up 2 bases; unmatched junction bases: 14. CDR1 and CDR2 (germline): MGHRA, YSYEKL. Here the CDR3 DNA reads TGCGCCAGCAGCTCCAGTGGCGGGAGGGCCGGAATCACAGATACGCAGTATTTT. Protein: CASSSSGGRAGITDTQYF.

The V gene is TRBV5-1, the J gene TRBJ2-1, with D maybe TRBD1 (5 bases). V lost 1 base and J lost 4, with 12 bases in between. The V gene's germline CDR1 is SGHRS and CDR2 YFSETQ. This CDR3 region has 15 residues. CDR3 sequence: CASSLPAGSYNEQFF. In DNA form, the CDR3 reads TGCGCCAGCAGCTTGCCGGCAGGGTCTTACAATGAGCAGTTCTTC.

The chain carries TRBV7-2 and TRBJ2-7, with TRBD2 matching over 10 bases. This CDR3 contains 14 residues. J was trimmed by 6 bases and V by 4 bases; bases with no gene match: 6. Germline V gene sequence: CDR1 SGHTA, CDR2 FQGNSA. The CDR3 spells CASSYLAGVGEQYF. The CDR3 DNA is TGTGCCAGCAGCTATCTAGCGGGAGTTGGCGAGCAGTACTTC.

The rearrangement joins TRBV4-1 to TRBJ2-1; 7 nucleotides agree with TRBD2. The CDR3 has 18 amino acids. In germline, CDR1 is MGHRA, CDR2 YSYEKL. The J segment lost 0 bases and the V segment lost 0 bases, leaving 8 bases of the junction unmatched. As DNA, the CDR3 is TGCGCCAGCAGCCAAGATCAGGCTAGCGGATACTCCTACAATGAGCAGTTCTTC. Its translation is CASSQDQASGYSYNEQFF.

The chain couples TRBV18 to TRBJ2-5, with D perhaps TRBD2 (5 bases). CDR1 and CDR2 from the germline V gene are KGHSH and LQKENI. V lost 0 bases and J lost 5, with 10 bases in between. The CDR3 is 14 residues long. This chain's CDR3 is CASSPPGLRETQYF. The CDR3 DNA reads as TGTGCCAGCTCACCACCCGGACTTCGCGAGACCCAGTACTTC.

The V gene is TRBV11-2, the J gene TRBJ2-5; 8 nucleotides align to TRBD2. The CDR3 extends over 13 amino acids. V shed 5 bases and J 2 bases; nucleotides not matched to a gene: 1. Germline V CDR1 and CDR2: SGHAT, FQNNGV. CDR3 residues: CASSPGGQETQYF. As DNA, the CDR3 is TGTGCCAGCAGCCCGGGAGGGCAAGAGACCCAGTACTTC.

CDR3 sequence reads: CASRASSGSGGNEQFF. In DNA, the CDR3 is TGTGCCAGCAGAGCCTCTAGCGGGAGTGGTGGGAATGAGCAGTTCTTC. The chain carries TRBV7-4 and TRBJ2-1; TRBD2 matches at 10 bases. The CDR3 has 16 residues. V lost 6 bases and J lost 7; bases outside the gene matches: 12. The germline V gene has CDR1 SGHVT and CDR2 SQSDAQ. Variable domain in full (rest from reference TRBV7-4 and TRBJ2-1): GAGVSQSPRYKVAKRGRDVALRCDSISGHVTLYWYRQTLGQGSEVLTYSQSDAQRDKSGRPSGRFSAERPERSVSTLKIQRTEQGDSAVYLCASRASSGSGGNEQFFGPGTRLTVL.

This clone has only a few counts. The CDR3 DNA reads TGTGCCAGCTCACGACTACTAGCGGGAGGGCCGGATACGCAGTATTTT. Residues: CASSRLLAGGPDTQYF. The rearrangement links TRBV18 to TRBJ2-3; 13 positions agree with TRBD2. The CDR3 spans 16 residues. Germline V CDR1 and CDR2: KGHSH, LQKENI. After removal of 4 bases from V and 6 bases from J, the junction contained 7 bases not matched to a gene. The whole variable domain, filled in from reference TRBV18 and TRBJ2-3, reads NAGVMQNPRHLVRRRGQEARLRCSPMKGHSHVYWYRQLPEEGLKFMVYLQKENIIDESGMPKERFSAEFPKEGPSILRIQQVVRGDSAAYFCASSRLLAGGPDTQYFGPGTRLTVL.

This chain joins TRBV7-9 and TRBJ2-7; D is perhaps TRBD1 (5 bases). Germline assignment: CDR1 SEHNR and CDR2 FQNEAQ (reference sequence). CDR3 size: 13 residues. Trimming took 5 bases from V and 5 from J, leaving 13 bases between them. CDR3 in amino acids: CASSPPSTDEQYF. CDR3 bases: TGTGCCAGCAGCCCTCCATCGACAGACGAGCAGTACTTC.

The chain joins TRBV5-6 to TRBJ2-2, with D possibly TRBD2 on 6 matching bases. The CDR3 length is 14 residues. Germline CDR1 is SGHDT and CDR2 is YYEEEE. Trimming took off 6 bases at V and 1 base at J, with 10 bases between the two ends. The CDR3 reads CASNGGGNTGELFF. The CDR3, as DNA: TGTGCCAGCAACGGGGGAGGGAACACCGGGGAGCTGTTTTTT.

This chain joins TRBV6-5 and TRBJ2-1; 7 positions agree with TRBD2. Per the germline V gene, CDR1 is MNHEY and CDR2 is SVGAGI. There are 14 residues in the CDR3. The V segment lost 11 bases and the J segment 6 bases; nucleotides outside the gene matches: 13. CDR3 amino acids: CAGRSAGVINEQFF. CDR3 DNA: TGTGCCGGCCGAAGTGCGGGAGTTATCAATGAGCAGTTCTTC.

This sequence joins TRBV10-3 and TRBJ2-3, with TRBD2 identical over 9 bases. With 4 bases clipped from V and 3 bases from J, the junction kept 5 bases outside the gene matches. The CDR3 totals 15 residues. The V gene's germline CDR1 is ENHRY and CDR2 SYGVKD. The CDR3 sequence is CAISGAGGRTDTQYF. DNA of the CDR3: TGTGCCATCAGTGGGGCGGGAGGGCGTACAGATACGCAGTATTTT.

The V gene is TRBV21-1, the J gene TRBJ1-2. TRBV21-1 is given as a pseudogene. The CDR3 is 17 residues long. CDR3 sequence: CASSNGPLPEANYGYTF. The CDR3 DNA reads as TGTGCCAGCAGCAATGGGCCTCTCCCGGAGGCTAACTATGGCTACACCTTC.

The genes are TRBV24-1 and TRBJ2-2, with TRBD2 matching 9 bases. Trimming at V came to 6 bases and at J to 7 bases, leaving 8 bases not matched to a gene. CDR3 length: 15 amino acids. Germline assignment: CDR1 KGHDR and CDR2 SFDVKD. The CDR3 bases are TGTGCCACCAGTCAACCTAGCGGGGATCGCGGGGAGCTGTTTTTT. Translated: CATSQPSGDRGELFF.

J is TRBJ1-2 and V is TRBV29-1; 8 bases align to TRBD1. Germline lookup yields CDR1 SQVTM and CDR2 ANQGSEA. V shed 7 bases, J shed 8 bases, and the junction held 15 bases outside the gene matches. The CDR3 spans 14 residues. The CDR3 region is CSANPTGQGGGYTF. The CDR3 nucleotides are TGCAGCGCCAACCCGACCGGACAGGGCGGGGGCTACACCTTC.

V is TRBV5-4 and J is TRBJ1-6; D is possibly TRBD1 (6 bases). This CDR3 contains 14 residues. Germline-derived CDR1 and CDR2 are SGHNT and YYREEE (reference sequence). Trimming stripped 3 bases from V and 5 bases from J, with 9 bases between. The CDR3 here is CASSSGQNNSPLHF. The CDR3 DNA sequence: TGTGCCAGCAGCTCCGGACAGAATAATTCACCCCTCCACTTT.

The V and J genes are TRBV4-1 and TRBJ2-3; 11 bases are a match to TRBD1. Unmatched junction bases numbered 5, after V lost 4 bases and J lost 5 bases. The CDR3 has 15 amino acids. From germline, CDR1 is MGHRA and CDR2 YSYEKL. The CDR3 DNA is TGCGCCAGCAGCCCCGGGGGACAGGGGGAAGATACGCAGTATTTT. It is translated as CASSPGGQGEDTQYF.

The chain carries TRBV7-2 and TRBJ2-7, with 9 bases identical to TRBD2. The CDR3 is 16 residues long. Germline V gene sequence: CDR1 SGHTA, CDR2 FQGNSA. V was clipped by 4 bases and J by 2 bases; unmatched bases: 9. CDR3 amino acids: CASSSGTSRSAYEQYF. As DNA, the CDR3 is TGTGCCAGCAGCTCCGGGACTAGCAGGTCGGCCTACGAGCAGTACTTC.

The chain links TRBV18 to TRBJ2-7, with a weak D call TRBD2 (6 bases). The length of the CDR3 is 16 residues. Trimming left V 5 bases short and J 2 bases short, with 19 bases between. Germline loops: CDR1 KGHSH, CDR2 LQKENI. The CDR3: CASSIAAPGEPYEQYF. DNA for the CDR3: TGTGCCAGCTCAATAGCGGCGCCAGGCGAACCCTACGAGCAGTACTTC.

This rearrangement joins TRBV3-1 (or the pseudogene TRBV3-2) to TRBJ2-5; D is unclear. Germline V gives CDR1 LGHDT, CDR2 YNNKEL (reference sequence). V lost 0 bases, J lost 3 bases, and 11 bases lay in between. The CDR3 contains 15 residues. The CDR3 DNA sequence: TGTGCCAGCAGCCAAGATGGAGCAGCAAAAGAGACCCAGTACTTC. It translates to CASSQDGAAKETQYF.

The chain uses TRBV11-2 and TRBJ2-7; 7 bases are shared with TRBD1. CDR3 length equals 15 residues. CDR1 and CDR2 from the germline V gene are SGHAT and FQNNGV. V shed 2 bases, J shed 0 bases, and the junction held 4 bases outside the gene matches. CDR3 coding DNA: TGTGCCAGCAGCTTACCCGGGACAGCCTCCTACGAGCAGTACTTC. Protein sequence: CASSLPGTASYEQYF.

On this clone: One junction end does not reproduce the germline sequence, and a read error may be involved. The chain couples TRBV7-7 to TRBJ2-1, with 9 bases aligning to TRBD2. The CDR3 runs 15 residues. Per the germline V gene, CDR1 is SSHAT and CDR2 is FNYEAQ (reference sequence). The chain's CDR3 is CASSKTSGPYNEQFF. CDR3 in DNA: TGTGCTAGCAGCAAGACTAGCGGACCCTACAATGAGCAGTTCTTC.

This chain joins TRBV7-2 and TRBJ2-7; tentative D call: TRBD1 (5 bases). Germline loops: CDR1 SGHTA, CDR2 FQGNSA. With 0 bases removed from V and 2 bases from J, the gap between germline ends came to 5 bases. This CDR3 contains 13 residues. CDR3: CASSLAGPYEQYF. CDR3 sequence (DNA): TGTGCCAGCAGCTTAGCGGGGCCCTACGAGCAGTACTTC.

The rearrangement joins TRBV29-1 to TRBJ2-3; TRBD2 agrees at 8 bases. Unmatched junction bases numbered 13, after V lost 6 bases and J lost 5 bases. This CDR3 is built from 15 residues. CDR1 and CDR2 (germline): SQVTM, ANQGSEA. The CDR3 nucleotides read TGCAGCGTCGTATTAGGGACTAGAGGGGGAGATACGCAGTATTTT. Amino acids: CSVVLGTRGGDTQYF.

V and J are TRBV21-1 and TRBJ1-5. TRBV21-1 is flagged as a pseudogene. CDR3 length equals 20 residues. DNA of the CDR3: TGTGCCAGCAGCAAAATCCAGGGCCACAGGCCGGGGGGGCCCCGAAAGCCCCAGCATTTT. Protein: CASSKIQGHRPGGPRKPQHF.